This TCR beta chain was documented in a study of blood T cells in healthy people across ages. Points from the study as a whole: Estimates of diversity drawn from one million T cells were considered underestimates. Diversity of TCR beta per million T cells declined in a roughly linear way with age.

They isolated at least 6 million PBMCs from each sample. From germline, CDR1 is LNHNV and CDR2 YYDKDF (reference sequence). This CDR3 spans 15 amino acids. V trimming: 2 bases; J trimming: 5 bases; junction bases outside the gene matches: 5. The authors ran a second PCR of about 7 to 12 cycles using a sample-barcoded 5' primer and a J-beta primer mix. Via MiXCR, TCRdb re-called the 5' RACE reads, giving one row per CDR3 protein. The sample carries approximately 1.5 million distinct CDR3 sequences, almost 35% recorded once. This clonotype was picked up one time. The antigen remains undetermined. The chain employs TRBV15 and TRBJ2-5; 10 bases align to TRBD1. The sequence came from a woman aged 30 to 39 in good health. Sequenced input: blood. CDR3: CATSRQRDRGETQYF. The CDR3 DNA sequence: TGTGCCACCAGCAGACAACGGGACAGGGGCGAGACCCAGTACTTC.